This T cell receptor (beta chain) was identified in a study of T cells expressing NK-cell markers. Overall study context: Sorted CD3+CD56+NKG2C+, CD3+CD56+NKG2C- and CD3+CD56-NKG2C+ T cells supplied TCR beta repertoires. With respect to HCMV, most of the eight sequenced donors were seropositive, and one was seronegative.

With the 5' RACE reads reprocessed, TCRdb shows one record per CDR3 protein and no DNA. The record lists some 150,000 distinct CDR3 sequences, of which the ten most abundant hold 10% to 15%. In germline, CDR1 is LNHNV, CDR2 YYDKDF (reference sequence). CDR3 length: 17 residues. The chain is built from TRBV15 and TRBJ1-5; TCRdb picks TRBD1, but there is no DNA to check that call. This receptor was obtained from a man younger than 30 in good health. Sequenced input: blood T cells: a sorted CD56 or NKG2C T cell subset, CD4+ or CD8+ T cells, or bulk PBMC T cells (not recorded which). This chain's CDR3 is CATSRDIPTGGNQPQHF.